A selection of T cell receptor beta chains follows, all from one sample in a study of T cells in Graves' hyperthyroidism and ophthalmopathy. TCRdb fed the multiplex PCR reads into MiXCR, producing one record per CDR3 protein. The data show about half a million distinct CDR3 sequences, 16% seen once. Material: blood. The receptors were gathered from a woman younger than 45 with Graves' ophthalmopathy. Each CDR3 is given with its conserved first and last residue. D genes are given only for firm matches. The size field is filled for only some rows; it gives once, few, many or a size class.

size,J,V,length,D,DNA,CDR3
many,TRBJ1-2,TRBV13,14,-,TGTGCCAGCAGCTTATCTCGGAAAGCCTATGGCTACACCTTC,CASSLSRKAYGYTF
few,TRBJ2-1,TRBV6-2/TRBV6-3,15,-,TGTGCCAGCACCACAGGTAGGCGGTCCTACAATGAGCAGTTCTTC,CASTTGRRSYNEQFF
-,TRBJ2-1,TRBV5-4,17,TRBD2,TGTGCCAGCAGCTCCCTAGGGGGACTAGCGGGTTACAATGAGCAGTTCTTC,CASSSLGGLAGYNEQFF
many,TRBJ1-1,TRBV12-3/TRBV12-4,13,-,TGTGCCAGCAGTCCTACAACTCAATTTGAAGCTTTCTTT,CASSPTTQFEAFF
-,TRBJ2-7,TRBV27,13,-,TGTGCCAGCTCCGAACGGGAGTCGTACGAGCAGTACTTC,CASSERESYEQYF
many,TRBJ2-7,TRBV20-1,13,TRBD2,TGCAGTGCTACTCGGGAGGGCCCACTCGAGCAGTACTTC,CSATREGPLEQYF
-,TRBJ2-3,TRBV28,18,TRBD2,TGTGCCAGCAGTTTACTAGCGGGAGCCGGACCTAACACAGATACGCAGTATTTT,CASSLLAGAGPNTDTQYF
-,TRBJ1-1,TRBV20-1,13,-,TGCAGTGCGCCCACAGACTCCCTCACTGAAGCTTTCTTT,CSAPTDSLTEAFF
-,TRBJ2-2,TRBV19,13,-,TGTGCCAGTAGAGTGGGGGCCGCCGGGGGACTGTTTTTT,CASRVGAAGGLFF
many,TRBJ2-6,TRBV28,17,TRBD1,TGTGCCAGCAGTTTATGGACAGGGGGCGCTGGGGCCAACGTCCTGACTTTC,CASSLWTGGAGANVLTF
-,TRBJ1-3,TRBV28,14,-,TGTGCCAGCAGTCCAGACATCTCTGGAAACACCATATATTTT,CASSPDISGNTIYF
many,TRBJ1-4,TRBV2,13,-,TGTGCCAGCAGTGTGGGCATTGGGCAAAAACTGTTTTTT,CASSVGIGQKLFF
many,TRBJ2-1,TRBV15,17,TRBD2,TGTGCCACCAGCAGAGATCATAGAGCGGGAGTGGACAATGAGCAGTTCTTC,CATSRDHRAGVDNEQFF
-,TRBJ1-1,TRBV27,14,-,TGTGCCAGCAGTTTTGGGGGGCGATCCACTGAAGCTTTCTTT,CASSFGGRSTEAFF
-,TRBJ2-7,TRBV6-9,18,-,TGTGCCAGCAGTTACAGCGTGGGACAGACTAGAGGGGATTACGAGCAGTACTTC,CASSYSVGQTRGDYEQYF
many,TRBJ1-2,TRBV12-3/TRBV12-4,13,-,TGTGCCAGCCAAGCACGTGGGGGCTATGGCTACACCTTC,CASQARGGYGYTF
many,TRBJ2-7,TRBV5-1,18,TRBD1,TGCGCCAGCAGTTTCGGACCCGCCGCGGGACAGGGGTCCTACGAGCAGTACTTC,CASSFGPAAGQGSYEQYF
few,TRBJ1-4,TRBV7-9,15,TRBD1,TGTGCCAGCAGCTCCCATGGGACAGGGACCGAAAAACTGTTTTTT,CASSSHGTGTEKLFF
-,TRBJ2-7,TRBV5-1,16,TRBD2,TGCGCCAGCAGCTTAGATTTTAGCGGGAGGAGGTACGAGCAGTACTTC,CASSLDFSGRRYEQYF
-,TRBJ1-2,TRBV20-1,15,-,TGCAGTGCTAGAGATCTGCCCGACGGATCCTATGGCTACACCTTC,CSARDLPDGSYGYTF
few,TRBJ2-1,TRBV6-2/TRBV6-3,16,-,TGTGCCAGCAGTCACCCCCGGGTCCGGGGGAACAATGAGCAGTTCTTC,CASSHPRVRGNNEQFF
many,TRBJ2-1,TRBV12-3/TRBV12-4,13,-,TGTGCCTCTAGACGAGCAGGCGGCGATGAGCAGTTCTTC,CASRRAGGDEQFF
many,TRBJ2-5,TRBV12-3/TRBV12-4,14,TRBD1,TGTGCCAGCACCACGGGGACAGGGGTAGAGACCCAGTACTTC,CASTTGTGVETQYF
many,TRBJ2-1,TRBV20-1,13,-,TGCAGTGCGTCTTCAGGGGGGAACAATGAGCAGTTCTTC,CSASSGGNNEQFF
many,TRBJ1-1,TRBV2,13,-,TGTGCCAGCAGTGATCAGGAGAACACTGAAGCTTTCTTT,CASSDQENTEAFF
many,TRBJ2-3,TRBV12-3/TRBV12-4,14,-,TGTGCCAGCCCCCGGGGGACTAGCACAGATACGCAGTATTTT,CASPRGTSTDTQYF
-,TRBJ2-5,TRBV13,15,-,TGTGCCAGCAGCCCGCGCCCGGGGGACCAAGAGACCCAGTACTTC,CASSPRPGDQETQYF
many,TRBJ2-1,TRBV5-1,12,-,TGCGCCAGCAGCTTGCGGCGAAATGAGCAGTTCTTC,CASSLRRNEQFF
many,TRBJ2-7,TRBV2,14,TRBD1,TGTGCCAGCAGTGAAGACAGGGGTGCCTACGAGCAGTACTTC,CASSEDRGAYEQYF
many,TRBJ2-2,TRBV11-2,15,-,TGTGCCAGCAGAGCGGGACAGTTTTTGACCGGGGAGCTGTTTTTT,CASRAGQFLTGELFF
-,TRBJ2-4,TRBV7-2,12,-,TGTGCCAGCAGCTTAGATGCTATTATTCAGTACTTC,CASSLDAIIQYF
many,TRBJ2-7,TRBV20-1,12,-,TGCAGTGCTAGTCGCCCCGGGGACGGGCAGTACTTC,CSASRPGDGQYF
-,TRBJ1-4,TRBV6-1,14,-,TGTGCCAGCAGCCCCGTAGGGGATGATGAAAAACTGTTTTTT,CASSPVGDDEKLFF
many,TRBJ2-5,TRBV7-2,17,TRBD2,TGTGCCAGCAGCTACCGACTAGCGGGTTATACACAAGAGACCCAGTACTTC,CASSYRLAGYTQETQYF
many,TRBJ2-7,TRBV6-1,16,TRBD1,TGTGCCAGCAGAGAAACCGGGACAGGGCCCTTCTACGAGCAGTACTTC,CASRETGTGPFYEQYF
many,TRBJ2-5,TRBV28,16,TRBD2,TGTGCCAGCAGTTTAATTAGCGGGAGGGTTGGAGAGACCCAGTACTTC,CASSLISGRVGETQYF
many,TRBJ1-1,TRBV7-2,14,-,TGTGCCAGCAGCTCCTACCTACTAAGAGCTGAAGCTTTCTTT,CASSSYLLRAEAFF
-,TRBJ2-3,TRBV29-1,14,-,TGCAGCGTTGCACCAGGGGTTCGGACAGATACGCAGTATTTT,CSVAPGVRTDTQYF
few,TRBJ2-7,TRBV20-1,16,TRBD2,TGCAGTGCCCAAGAAACTAGCGGGAGCAATCCCTACGAGCAGTACTTC,CSAQETSGSNPYEQYF
few,TRBJ2-7,TRBV9,14,-,TGTGCCAGCAGCGTGGGGTTATGGGAGTACGAGCAGTACTTC,CASSVGLWEYEQYF
-,TRBJ2-2,TRBV6-5,17,TRBD2,TGTGCCAGCAGTTATGGGCCGCGGGGGGCGCTCACCGGGGAGCTGTTTTTT,CASSYGPRGALTGELFF
many,TRBJ2-3,TRBV28,16,-,TGTGCCAGCAGTTCCGACCCCCGACAGGGCACAGATACGCAGTATTTT,CASSSDPRQGTDTQYF
many,TRBJ2-3,TRBV7-2,16,TRBD2,TGTGCCAGCAGCCCTCAGACTAGCGGAGTCACAGATACGCAGTATTTT,CASSPQTSGVTDTQYF
many,TRBJ2-7,TRBV3-1,13,-,TGTGCCAGCAGCCAACATTCGGGGTACGAGCAGTACTTC,CASSQHSGYEQYF
few,TRBJ2-7,TRBV18,14,TRBD1,TGTGCCAGCTCGCAAAAACAGGGGTCCGCGGAGCAGTACTTC,CASSQKQGSAEQYF